A single sample gave rise to the 16 T cell receptor beta chains below, sequenced in a study of blood T cell repertoires in COVID-19. The protocol was immunoSEQ multiplex PCR, while the TCRdb copy is restricted to in-frame clones and leaves out a portion. The sample yields about 370,000 clones, about 90% seen once. The sample comprised PBMCs or T cells enriched from blood (not recorded which). Receptors originate from a woman aged 25-40 years who had recovered from COVID-19.

This clone was seen once. Other DNA sequences of this sample code for an identical CDR3. V usage is TRBV11-2 and J usage is TRBJ1-2, with no clear D. From germline, CDR1 is SGHAT and CDR2 FQNNGV. The CDR3 totals 12 residues. V lost 1 base to trimming and J lost 8 bases, with 8 bases between them. The DNA of the CDR3 is TGTGCCAGCAGCTTAGGAGGGTACGGCTACACCTTC. The encoded protein is CASSLGGYGYTF.

The CDR3 protein is CASSQAPTLERQGSSYEQYF. Written as DNA, the CDR3 is TGCGCCAGCAGTCAGGCCCCCACTCTGGAACGACAGGGAAGCTCCTACGAGCAGTACTTC. The chain couples TRBV23-1 to TRBJ2-7; 7 bases match TRBD1. TRBV23-1 is an ORF for which the function is uncertain. This CDR3 has 20 amino acids. V trimming: 3 bases; J trimming: 0 bases; junction bases outside the gene matches: 20.

This clone was recorded only once. The CDR3 loop is CASSLLGQGSYEQYF. For the CDR3, the DNA is TGTGCCAGCTCACTACTGGGACAGGGCAGTTACGAGCAGTACTTC. This sequence joins TRBV18 and TRBJ2-7; 9 nucleotides align to TRBD1. The CDR3 spans 15 residues. From germline, CDR1 is KGHSH and CDR2 LQKENI. Trimming cost V 4 bases and J 4 bases; bases outside gene matches: 8.

V gene TRBV5-6 combines with J gene TRBJ2-5; D gene unclear. The V end lost 0 bases, the J end lost 4 bases, and 10 bases lay between the germline ends. Germline V gene sequence: CDR1 SGHDT, CDR2 YYEEEE. The CDR3 length is 14 residues. The chain's CDR3 is CASSLALVRETQYF. The CDR3 DNA sequence: TGTGCCAGCAGCTTGGCATTAGTCCGAGAGACCCAGTACTTC. Supplemented by reference TRBV5-6 and TRBJ2-5, the full variable domain reads DAGVTQSPTHLIKTRGQQVTLRCSPKSGHDTVSWYQQALGQGPQFIFQYYEEEERQRGNFPDRFSGHQFPNYSSELNVNALLLGDSALYLCASSLALVRETQYFGPGTRLLVL.

The chain employs TRBV5-1 and TRBJ1-2, with D perhaps matching TRBD1 (5 bases). V lost 1 base and J lost 6, with 13 bases in between. This CDR3 is built from 14 residues. CDR1 SGHRS and CDR2 YFSETQ come from the germline V gene. CDR3 sequence (DNA): TGCGCCAGCAGCTTGTCCCAGGGTGAGAATGGCTACACCTTC. Amino acids: CASSLSQGENGYTF.

In the case of this clone: At one end, the junction sequence differs from germline, possibly due to a read error. V and J are TRBV28 and TRBJ2-1; 14 bases are shared with TRBD2. This CDR3 is built from 19 residues. CDR1 is MDHEN and CDR2 is SYDVKM in the germline V gene. CDR3 amino acids: CVSSSDGTSGSPVRNEQFF. CDR3 nucleotides: TGTGTCAGCAGCTCAGACGGGACTAGCGGGAGCCCGGTTCGCAATGAGCAGTTCTTC.

This chain uses TRBV11-2 with TRBJ1-6; 8 nucleotides line up with TRBD1. This CDR3 spans 14 amino acids. The J segment lost 10 bases and the V segment lost 5 bases, leaving 7 bases of the junction unmatched. Per germline, CDR1 SGHAT and CDR2 FQNNGV. CDR3 in amino acids: CASSPWTGRSPLHF. In DNA form, the CDR3 reads TGTGCCAGCAGCCCGTGGACAGGGAGATCACCCCTCCACTTT.

The genes are TRBV7-9 and TRBJ2-5, with D tentatively TRBD1 (6 bases). The CDR3 totals 14 residues. Per the germline V gene, CDR1 is SEHNR and CDR2 is FQNEAQ (reference sequence). The V end lost 6 bases, the J end lost 5 bases, and 16 bases lay between the germline ends. CDR3 in amino acids: CASSFWSGVETQYF. The CDR3 coding sequence is TGTGCCAGCAGTTTCTGGTCAGGGGTCGAGACCCAGTACTTC.

This sequence joins TRBV7-2 and TRBJ1-2, with D maybe TRBD1 (5 bases). V lost 1 base to trimming and J lost 0 bases, with 9 bases between them. Germline lookup yields CDR1 SGHTA and CDR2 FQGNSA. The CDR3 has 15 amino acids. Here the CDR3 reads CASSLEGQTNYGYTF. The DNA of the CDR3 is TGTGCCAGCAGCTTAGAGGGGCAGACTAACTATGGCTACACCTTC.

The rearrangement joins TRBV9 to TRBJ2-3; 8 bases are shared with TRBD1. V trimming: 3 bases; J trimming: 4 bases; junction bases outside the gene matches: 10. The V gene's germline CDR1 is SGDLS and CDR2 YYNGEE. This CDR3 spans 16 amino acids. CDR3 residues: CASSELGPGGADTQYF. Written as DNA, the CDR3 is TGTGCCAGCAGCGAATTGGGGCCAGGGGGCGCAGATACGCAGTATTTT.

V and J are TRBV5-1 and TRBJ2-3, with 7 nucleotides matching TRBD1. Germline CDR1 reads SGHRS; CDR2 reads YFSETQ. With V trimmed by 2 bases and J by 2 bases, 8 bases remained unmatched. The CDR3 loop spans 16 amino acids. CDR3 region: CASSFTGALSTDTQYF. The DNA of the CDR3 is TGCGCCAGCAGCTTTACAGGGGCGCTCTCCACAGATACGCAGTATTTT.

V gene TRBV3-1 (or the pseudogene TRBV3-2) combines with J gene TRBJ1-6, with 10 nucleotides matching TRBD1. The germline CDR1 and CDR2 sequences are LGHDT and YNNKEL (reference sequence). V lost 2 bases, J lost 3 bases, and 7 bases stayed unmatched. The CDR3 is 18 residues long. The CDR3 sequence: CASSQHRDRGFYNSPLHF. The CDR3 DNA reads as TGTGCCAGCAGCCAACACCGGGACAGGGGCTTCTATAATTCACCCCTCCACTTT.

The chain carries TRBV19 and TRBJ2-7; 8 bases agree with TRBD2. The CDR3 contains 13 residues. V trimming: 5 bases; J trimming: 7 bases; junction bases outside the gene matches: 7. Germline V lookup: CDR1 LNHDA, CDR2 SQIVND (reference sequence). CDR3 nucleotide sequence: TGTGCCAGTAGTGTGGGACTAGGTGGGGAGCAGTACTTC. It specifies CASSVGLGGEQYF.

This clone was seen only once. The chain joins TRBV6-5 to TRBJ1-2; perhaps TRBD1 as D (5 bases). The V gene's germline CDR1 is MNHEY and CDR2 SVGAGI. With 4 bases removed from V and 7 bases from J, the gap between germline ends came to 16 bases. The CDR3 consists of 14 residues. CDR3 region: CASSLSGVMLGYTF. CDR3 sequence (DNA): TGTGCCAGCAGTTTATCGGGGGTTATGCTTGGCTACACCTTC.

This sequence joins TRBV19 and TRBJ2-5, with TRBD1 identical over 12 bases. Losses at the gene ends were 3 bases for V and 5 bases for J; bases not matched to a gene: 4. Germline V gene lookup returns CDR1 LNHDA and CDR2 SQIVND (reference sequence). The CDR3 extends over 15 amino acids. The CDR3: CASSMGQGAFETQYF. DNA of the CDR3: TGTGCCAGTAGTATGGGACAGGGGGCTTTTGAGACCCAGTACTTC.

This clone was recorded a few times. The rearrangement uses TRBV10-3 and TRBJ1-5, with 7 bases matching TRBD1. Trimming removed 11 bases from V and 5 bases from J; junction bases left unmatched: 15. The CDR3 length is 15 residues. Germline V gene lookup returns CDR1 ENHRY and CDR2 SYGVKD. CDR3 sequence (DNA): TGTGCCGCCAAGGGGGCTGCTCAGTCTGATCAGCCCCAGCATTTT. Protein: CAAKGAAQSDQPQHF.